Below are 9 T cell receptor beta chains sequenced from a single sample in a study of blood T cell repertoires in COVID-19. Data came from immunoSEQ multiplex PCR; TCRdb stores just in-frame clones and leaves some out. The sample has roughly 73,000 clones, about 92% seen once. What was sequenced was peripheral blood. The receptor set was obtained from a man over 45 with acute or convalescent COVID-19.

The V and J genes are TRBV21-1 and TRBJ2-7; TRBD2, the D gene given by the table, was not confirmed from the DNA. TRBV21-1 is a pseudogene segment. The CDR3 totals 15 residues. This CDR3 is CASSTRTSETYEQYF. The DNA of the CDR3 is TGTGCCAGCAGCACCAGGACTAGCGAGACCTACGAGCAGTACTTC.

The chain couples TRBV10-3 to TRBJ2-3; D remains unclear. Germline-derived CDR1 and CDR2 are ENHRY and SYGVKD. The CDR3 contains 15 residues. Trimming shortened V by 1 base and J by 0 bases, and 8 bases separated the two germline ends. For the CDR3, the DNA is TGTGCCATCAGTGAGTGGGCAGTAAGCACAGATACGCAGTATTTT. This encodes CAISEWAVSTDTQYF.

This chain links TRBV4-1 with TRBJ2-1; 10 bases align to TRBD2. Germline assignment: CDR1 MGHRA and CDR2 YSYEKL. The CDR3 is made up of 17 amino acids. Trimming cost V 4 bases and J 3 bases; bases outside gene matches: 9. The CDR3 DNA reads TGCGCCAGCAGCCCAGGACTAGCGGCAATAAACTACAATGAGCAGTTCTTC. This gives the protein CASSPGLAAINYNEQFF.

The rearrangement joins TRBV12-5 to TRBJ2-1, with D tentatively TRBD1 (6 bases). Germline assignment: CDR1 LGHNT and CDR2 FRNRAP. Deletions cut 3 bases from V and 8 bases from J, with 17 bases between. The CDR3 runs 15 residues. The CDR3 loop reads CASGLGQTSGDEQFF. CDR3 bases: TGTGCTAGTGGTTTAGGCCAAACCTCAGGGGATGAGCAGTTCTTC.

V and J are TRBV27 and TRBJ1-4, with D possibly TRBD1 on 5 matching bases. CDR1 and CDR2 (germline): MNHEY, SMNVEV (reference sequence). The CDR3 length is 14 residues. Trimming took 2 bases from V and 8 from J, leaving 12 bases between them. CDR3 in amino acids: CASSLGWRGEKLFF. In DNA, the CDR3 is TGTGCCAGCAGTTTAGGGTGGCGGGGGGAAAAACTGTTTTTT.

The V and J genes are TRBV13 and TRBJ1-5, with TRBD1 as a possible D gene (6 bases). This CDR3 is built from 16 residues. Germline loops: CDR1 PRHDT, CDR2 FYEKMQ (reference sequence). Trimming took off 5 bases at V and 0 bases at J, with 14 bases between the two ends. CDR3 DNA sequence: TGTGCCAGCAGCCAACGTGGGACAATTAGCAATCAGCCCCAGCATTTT. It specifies CASSQRGTISNQPQHF. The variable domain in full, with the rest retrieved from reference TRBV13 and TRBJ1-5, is AAGVIQSPRHLIKEKRETATLKCYPIPRHDTVYWYQQGPGQDPQFLISFYEKMQSDKGSIPDRFSAQQFSDYHSELNMSSLELGDSALYFCASSQRGTISNQPQHFGDGTRLSIL.

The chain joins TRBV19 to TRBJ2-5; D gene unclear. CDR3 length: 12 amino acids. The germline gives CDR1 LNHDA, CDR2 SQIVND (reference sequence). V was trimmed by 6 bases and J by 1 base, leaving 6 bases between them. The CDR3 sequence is CASRNFQETQYF. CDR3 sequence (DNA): TGTGCCAGTAGAAACTTCCAAGAGACCCAGTACTTC.

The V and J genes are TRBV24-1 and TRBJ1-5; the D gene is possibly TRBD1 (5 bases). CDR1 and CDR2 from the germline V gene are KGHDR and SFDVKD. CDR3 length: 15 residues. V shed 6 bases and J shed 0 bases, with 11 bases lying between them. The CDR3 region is CATSSGDYSNQPQHF. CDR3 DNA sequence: TGTGCCACCAGTTCCGGGGACTATAGCAATCAGCCCCAGCATTTT.

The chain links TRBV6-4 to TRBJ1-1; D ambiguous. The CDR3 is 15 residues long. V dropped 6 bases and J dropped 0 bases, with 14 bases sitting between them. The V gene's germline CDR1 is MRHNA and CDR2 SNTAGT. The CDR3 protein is CASSPGMSMNTEAFF. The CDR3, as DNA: TGTGCCAGCAGCCCGGGAATGAGCATGAACACTGAAGCTTTCTTT.